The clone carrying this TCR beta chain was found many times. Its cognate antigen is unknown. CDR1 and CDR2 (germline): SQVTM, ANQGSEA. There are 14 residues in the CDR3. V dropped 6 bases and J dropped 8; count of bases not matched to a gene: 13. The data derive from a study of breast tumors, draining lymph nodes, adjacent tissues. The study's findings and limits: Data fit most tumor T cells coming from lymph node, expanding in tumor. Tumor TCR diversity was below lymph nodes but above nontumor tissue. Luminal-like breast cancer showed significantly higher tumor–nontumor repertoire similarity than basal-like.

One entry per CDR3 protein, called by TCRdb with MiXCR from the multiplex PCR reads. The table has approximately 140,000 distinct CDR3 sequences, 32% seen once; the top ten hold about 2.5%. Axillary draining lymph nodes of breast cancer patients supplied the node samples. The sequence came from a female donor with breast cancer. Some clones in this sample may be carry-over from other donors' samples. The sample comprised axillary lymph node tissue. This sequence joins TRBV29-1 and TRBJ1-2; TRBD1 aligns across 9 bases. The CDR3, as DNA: TGCAGCGTCCTGGGACAGGGAAGGTCAGGGGGCTACACCTTC. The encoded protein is CSVLGQGRSGGYTF.